The rows below give T cell receptor beta chains drawn from one sample of a study of blood T cell repertoires in COVID-19. Produced via immunoSEQ multiplex PCR; TCRdb's table is partial and in-frame only. The sample carries fewer than 450,000 clones, 70% to 90% recorded once. The sample was PBMCs or T cells enriched from blood (not recorded which). These receptors all stem from a woman between 35 and 50 years old with acute COVID-19. Each CDR3 is given with its conserved first and last residue.

>15|TRBJ2-1|TRBV13
CASALESRLYNEQFF
>17|TRBJ2-1|TRBV2
CASSTWRGDGSYNEQFF
>14|TRBJ2-4|TRBV11-2
CASSPPPDSVIQYF
>16|TRBJ2-7|TRBV11-2
CASSLDFQRGSYEQYF
>17|TRBJ2-3|TRBV27
CASSSLFGRTTSDTQYF
>17|TRBJ1-4|TRBV5-6
CASSLLLGQGPSEKLFF
>16|TRBJ1-1|TRBV25-1
CASSVVQGDGDTEAFF
>15|TRBJ1-5|TRBV19
CASRPSTGGYQPQHF
>13|TRBJ1-4|TRBV7-9
CASSRGTNEKLFF
>16|TRBJ2-5|TRBV7-7
CASSPRLAGGQETQYF
>15|TRBJ1-4|TRBV30
CAWSVRGATNEKLFF
>16|TRBJ2-2|TRBV2
CASGWEGSGNTGELFF
>16|TRBJ2-5|TRBV7-6
CASSRGLAGGTETQYF
>15|TRBJ1-1|TRBV6-6
CASSPWSIGNTEAFF
>16|TRBJ1-5|TRBV5-6
CASSVGQGTGNQPQHF
>13|TRBJ1-5|TRBV12-3/TRBV12-4
CASSFDRGQPQHF
>15|TRBJ1-4|TRBV5-1
CASSFLGQGEEKLFF
>16|TRBJ2-5|TRBV7-2
CASSITSGGRQETQYF
>15|TRBJ2-7|TRBV9
CASSVSPAASYEQYF
>15|TRBJ1-5|TRBV19
CASSSRDTSNQPQHF
>13|TRBJ1-4|TRBV30
CAWSEGGPEKLFF
>12|TRBJ2-7|TRBV5-6
CASSLQGYEQYF
>15|TRBJ1-6|TRBV7-9
CASSSGRGQNSPLHF
>13|TRBJ1-1|TRBV19
CASTDPRDTEAFF
>15|TRBJ1-1|TRBV6-5
CASSYSVGGSTEAFF
>13|TRBJ2-1|TRBV6-2/TRBV6-3
CASSTGGLNEQFF
>14|TRBJ1-1|TRBV6-5
CASSSRTSNTEAFF
>16|TRBJ1-1|TRBV6-5
CASSYSGRGSNTEAFF
>16|TRBJ2-2|TRBV30
CAWTFLGTGGNGELFF
>13|TRBJ1-2|TRBV5-1
CASSLMQGYGYTF
>15|TRBJ2-3|TRBV18
CASSPEGGAQDTQYF
>16|TRBJ1-6|TRBV5-4
CASSFTGVGNRTPLHF
>18|TRBJ2-2|TRBV19
CASSGLAGGKHYTGELFF
>15|TRBJ2-3|TRBV29-1
CSVEGGPTGTDTQYF
>13|TRBJ1-2|TRBV27
CASTAGGAHGYTF
>15|TRBJ2-2|TRBV14
CASSPVLARAGELFF
>18|TRBJ1-1|TRBV5-1
CASSLAGTGFGVNTEAFF
>14|TRBJ1-1|TRBV24-1
CATSDPRGGTEAFF
>14|TRBJ2-7|TRBV3-1/TRBV3-2
CASSRRDLPGEQYF
>18|TRBJ1-3|TRBV7-9
CASSSPRDSGIFRNTIYF
>15|TRBJ2-3|TRBV2
CASRPRTESTDTQYF